This T cell receptor (beta chain) was documented in a study of cytomegalovirus exposure and HLA in healthy donors. The germline gives CDR1 LNHDA, CDR2 SQIVND (reference sequence). Trimming pared 8 bases from V and 5 bases from J, leaving 15 bases between. CDR3 size: 13 residues. As for this clone: Its antigen is unknown.

Generated by immunoSEQ multiplex PCR, the TCRdb table keeps only in-frame clones and is missing some. The sample has about 110,000 clones, about 85% seen once. Study results and limitations: Later, an analysis found that TCR clusters from the first cohort tended to co-occur in the roughly 120 validation repertoires. Rarity marked most TCR sequences, yet some public TCRs occurred in many donors.

The chain combines TRBV19 with TRBJ2-5; possible D gene TRBD2, 5 bases. The source material was PBMCs. This receptor was identified in a woman under 30 in good health and CMV-seropositive. CDR3 sequence: CASYGTSGETQYF. CDR3 nucleotide sequence: TGTGCCAGTTACGGAACTAGTGGCGAGACCCAGTACTTC.